The rows below give T cell receptor beta chains drawn from one sample of a study of CD8 T cells in Susac syndrome. TCRdb re-analysed the immunoSEQ multiplex PCR reads in MiXCR, keeping a single row per CDR3 protein. The data show hundreds of thousands of distinct CDR3 sequences, with 92% seen just once and roughly 0.13% held by the top ten. The sample comprised CD8+ T cells from PBMCs. The receptor set was obtained from a human donor with multiple sclerosis. Each CDR3 is given with its conserved first and last residue. Fields, in order: CDR3 protein, CDR3 DNA, CDR3 length, J gene, D gene, clone size, V gene. D genes are given only for firm matches. Clone size appears in some rows only: once, few, many, or a class for an expanded clone.

CSAPELGAEQFF	TGCAGCGCGCCGGAGCTGGGGGCGGAGCAGTTCTTC	12	TRBJ2-1	.	.	TRBV29-1
CASSQDTLNTGELFF	TGCGCCAGCAGCCAAGACACCTTGAACACCGGGGAGCTGTTTTTT	15	TRBJ2-2	.	.	TRBV4-3
CASGTSGYNEQFF	TGCGCCAGCGGGACTAGCGGCTACAATGAGCAGTTCTTC	13	TRBJ2-1	TRBD2	.	TRBV5-1
CASGREETQYF	TGTGCTAGTGGTCGAGAGGAGACCCAGTACTTC	11	TRBJ2-5	.	.	TRBV12-5
CAWTLAGSGDTQYF	TGTGCCTGGACTCTAGCGGGGTCAGGAGATACGCAGTATTTT	14	TRBJ2-3	TRBD2	.	TRBV30
CASSSGAATDTQYF	TGCGCCAGCAGTTCCGGGGCCGCAACAGATACGCAGTATTTT	14	TRBJ2-3	.	.	TRBV5-1
CASSSSGGYNEQFF	TGTGCCAGCTCCTCTAGCGGGGGCTACAATGAGCAGTTCTTC	14	TRBJ2-1	TRBD2	.	TRBV6-5
CATSDTGQPYGYTF	TGTGCCACCAGTGACACGGGACAGCCTTATGGCTACACCTTC	14	TRBJ1-2	TRBD1	once	TRBV24-1
CASSQVNAGTGPNEQFF	TGTGCCAGCAGCCAAGTTAACGCGGGGACAGGGCCCAATGAGCAGTTCTTC	17	TRBJ2-1	TRBD1	.	TRBV14
CASSSGTGRYTGELFF	TGTGCCAGCAGTTCCGGCACGGGCAGGTACACCGGGGAGCTGTTTTTT	16	TRBJ2-2	.	few	TRBV12-3/TRBV12-4
CASSLFGVDTGELFF	TGTGCCAGCAGTTTATTCGGGGTGGACACCGGGGAGCTGTTTTTT	15	TRBJ2-2	.	.	TRBV27
CASSEGSYNEQFF	TGTGCCAGCAGTGAAGGTAGCTACAATGAGCAGTTCTTC	13	TRBJ2-1	.	.	TRBV2
CASSLVGQNTEAFF	TGTGCCAGCAGCTTAGTCGGACAGAACACTGAAGCTTTCTTT	14	TRBJ1-1	.	.	TRBV7-9
CASSLGPGGVTEAFF	TGCGCCAGCAGCTTGGGTCCAGGGGGAGTCACTGAAGCTTTCTTT	15	TRBJ1-1	TRBD1	.	TRBV5-1
CASSRDWDQGTGELFF	TGTGCCAGCAGCAGAGATTGGGACCAGGGGACCGGGGAGCTGTTTTTT	16	TRBJ2-2	.	.	TRBV7-9
CASSPWASLETQYF	TGTGCCAGCTCACCATGGGCTAGCCTAGAGACCCAGTACTTC	14	TRBJ2-5	.	.	TRBV18
CASSQFLAGSSYNEQFF	TGTGCCAGCAGCCAATTTCTGGCGGGGAGCTCCTACAATGAGCAGTTCTTC	17	TRBJ2-1	.	once	TRBV16
CASSSGLAGETDTQYF	TGTGCCAGCAGCTCCGGATTGGCGGGAGAGACAGATACGCAGTATTTT	16	TRBJ2-3	TRBD2	.	TRBV7-3
CASSPAGGSYEQYF	TGTGCCAGCAGTCCGGCGGGGGGGTCCTACGAGCAGTACTTC	14	TRBJ2-7	TRBD2	few	TRBV25-1
CASSLITKGQETQYF	TGTGCCAGCAGTTTAATAACCAAAGGGCAAGAGACCCAGTACTTC	15	TRBJ2-5	.	.	TRBV27
CASNSLGSGEQYF	TGTGCCAGCAATTCTCTAGGAAGTGGAGAGCAGTACTTC	13	TRBJ2-7	.	.	TRBV12-3/TRBV12-4
CSAPPRPGQPYLTYGYTF	TGCAGTGCTCCACCTCGCCCGGGACAGCCTTATTTAACCTATGGCTACACCTTC	18	TRBJ1-2	TRBD1	.	TRBV20-1
CASSQDQDWDTQYF	TGTGCCAGCAGCCAAGACCAGGACTGGGATACGCAGTATTTT	14	TRBJ2-3	.	.	TRBV3-1
CASSLGGHTEAFF	TGTGCCAGCAGTTTAGGTGGTCACACTGAAGCTTTCTTT	13	TRBJ1-1	.	.	TRBV27
CASSWGDTDNEQFF	TGCGCCAGCAGCTGGGGGGACACCGACAATGAGCAGTTCTTC	14	TRBJ2-1	.	.	TRBV5-1
CASSFGGTNQETQYF	TGCGCCAGCTCTTTCGGGGGGACCAACCAAGAGACCCAGTACTTC	15	TRBJ2-5	TRBD2	.	TRBV10-2
CSVEDWSTENTEAFF	TGCAGCGTTGAAGATTGGTCGACGGAGAACACTGAAGCTTTCTTT	15	TRBJ1-1	.	once	TRBV29-1
CASSLSTRGQETQYF	TGTGCCAGCAGCCTTTCCACTAGAGGGCAAGAGACCCAGTACTTC	15	TRBJ2-5	.	.	TRBV14
CASSQKGDRGGNIQYF	TGCGCCAGCAGCCAAAAGGGCGACAGGGGAGGAAACATTCAGTACTTC	16	TRBJ2-4	TRBD1	.	TRBV4-1
CASSYSNFGVSVEQYF	TGTGCCAGCAGTTACTCGAACTTCGGGGTGTCCGTCGAGCAGTACTTC	16	TRBJ2-7	.	.	TRBV6-2/TRBV6-3
CASSLIGRENTGELFF	TGTGCCAGCAGCTTGATCGGGCGGGAGAACACCGGGGAGCTGTTTTTT	16	TRBJ2-2	.	.	TRBV7-9
CASRPRGLGGETQYF	TGTGCCAGTAGGCCCCGTGGGCTGGGAGGGGAGACCCAGTACTTC	15	TRBJ2-5	TRBD2	.	TRBV19
CASGRDSYGYTF	TGTGCCAGCGGACGGGACAGCTATGGCTACACCTTC	12	TRBJ1-2	TRBD1	.	TRBV9
CASSRLADNKNIQYF	TGTGCCAGCAGCCGGCTAGCGGACAATAAAAACATTCAGTACTTC	15	TRBJ2-4	TRBD2	.	TRBV7-9
CASSSPPMTDTQYF	TGTGCCAGCAGTTCCCCCCCCATGACAGATACGCAGTATTTT	14	TRBJ2-3	.	.	TRBV12-3/TRBV12-4
CASSRFRANQPQHF	TGCGCCAGCAGCCGCTTCCGGGCCAATCAGCCCCAGCATTTT	14	TRBJ1-5	.	.	TRBV4-1
CASAWGVNEQFF	TGTGCCAGCGCGTGGGGGGTCAATGAGCAGTTCTTC	12	TRBJ2-1	.	.	TRBV5-6
CASSSGTAQETQYF	TGTGCCAGCAGCTCCGGGACAGCTCAAGAGACCCAGTACTTC	14	TRBJ2-5	TRBD1	.	TRBV7-9
CASSWDRGETQYF	TGTGCCAGCAGTTGGGACAGGGGAGAGACCCAGTACTTC	13	TRBJ2-5	TRBD1	once	TRBV27
CASSPQPYSNQPQHF	TGTGCCAGCAGTCCTCAGCCGTATAGCAATCAGCCCCAGCATTTT	15	TRBJ1-5	.	once	TRBV27
CASSGTSSWEQYF	TGCGCCAGCAGCGGGACGTCGTCCTGGGAGCAGTACTTC	13	TRBJ2-7	.	.	TRBV4-1
CASSVVRGPITEAFF	TGTGCCAGCAGCGTAGTGCGGGGCCCCATAACTGAAGCTTTCTTT	15	TRBJ1-1	.	.	TRBV9
CASSLWSSVGQFF	TGTGCCAGCAGCTTATGGTCTTCAGTAGGGCAGTTCTTC	13	TRBJ2-1	.	.	TRBV7-9
CASSLTWGLAEQETQYF	TGTGCCAGTAGCCTAACGTGGGGACTAGCGGAACAAGAGACCCAGTACTTC	17	TRBJ2-5	TRBD2	few	TRBV19
CSVVGRGGSYEQYF	TGCAGCGTTGTGGGACGGGGAGGGTCCTACGAGCAGTACTTC	14	TRBJ2-7	TRBD2	.	TRBV29-1
CATIPGGQGAPHEQFF	TGCGCCACCATTCCGGGCGGACAGGGGGCTCCTCATGAGCAGTTCTTC	16	TRBJ2-1	TRBD1	.	TRBV23-1
CASSFEGDYTGELFF	TGTGCCAGCAGTTTTGAGGGGGACTACACCGGGGAGCTGTTTTTT	15	TRBJ2-2	.	.	TRBV27
CASMLQLTGELFF	TGTGCCAGTATGCTGCAGTTAACCGGGGAGCTGTTTTTT	13	TRBJ2-2	.	.	TRBV19
CASSNGDGYEQYF	TGTGCCAGTAGTAACGGGGACGGTTACGAGCAGTACTTC	13	TRBJ2-7	.	.	TRBV19
CASRQSPDSLNQPQHF	TGTGCCAGCAGACAATCGCCAGACTCGCTCAATCAGCCCCAGCATTTT	16	TRBJ1-5	.	.	TRBV6-2/TRBV6-3
CASVGGTVEQYF	TGTGCCAGCGTTGGCGGTACCGTCGAGCAGTACTTC	12	TRBJ2-7	.	.	TRBV2
CASRVVSGVTDTEAFF	TGTGCCAGCAGGGTAGTCTCAGGGGTTACGGACACTGAAGCTTTCTTT	16	TRBJ1-1	.	.	TRBV2
CASSQEGLAGGSNTQYF	TGTGCCAGCAGCCAAGAGGGACTAGCGGGGGGCAGTAATACGCAGTATTTT	17	TRBJ2-3	TRBD2	.	TRBV3-1
CASSGFVTDTQYF	TGTGCCAGTAGCGGGTTTGTCACAGATACGCAGTATTTT	13	TRBJ2-3	TRBD2	.	TRBV6-6